This is a list of T cell receptor beta chains from one sample in a study of T cell responses to AZD1222 COVID-19 vaccine. Using immunoSEQ multiplex PCR, the repertoire was profiled, and TCRdb retains in-frame clones only, with some absent. The table shows about 76,000 clones, with around three quarters occurring only once. This sample comprised peripheral blood, obtained 28 days after the second dose of the MenACWY control vaccine. Receptors were obtained from an adult who received the MenACWY meningococcal vaccine as a control. Each CDR3 is given with its conserved first and last residue. Fields, in order: D gene, J gene, V gene, clone size, CDR3 DNA, CDR3 protein. D genes are given only for firm matches. The size of a clone is reported for some rows only, either as once, few or many, or as a class for expanded clones.

d_call: -; j_call: TRBJ1-5; v_call: TRBV2; clone_size: few; cdr3_nt: TGTGCCAGCAGTGAACAAGGAGTCGGTCAGCCCCAGCATTTT; cdr3_aa: CASSEQGVGQPQHF
d_call: TRBD2; j_call: TRBJ2-3; v_call: TRBV3-1/TRBV3-2; clone_size: -; cdr3_nt: TGTGCCAGCAGCCTCCTAGCGGGCCGAGATACGCAGTATTTT; cdr3_aa: CASSLLAGRDTQYF
d_call: TRBD1; j_call: TRBJ2-2; v_call: TRBV19; clone_size: -; cdr3_nt: TGTGCCAGTAAGACAGGGGGTCCCACCGGGGAGCTGTTTTTT; cdr3_aa: CASKTGGPTGELFF
d_call: -; j_call: TRBJ1-6; v_call: TRBV7-2; clone_size: -; cdr3_nt: TGTGCCAGCAGCCTTACCCGTTTATGGGAGCTCTACCGTCCACCCCTCCACTTT; cdr3_aa: CASSLTRLWELYRPPLHF
d_call: -; j_call: TRBJ1-5; v_call: TRBV12-3/TRBV12-4; clone_size: -; cdr3_nt: TGTGCCAGCAGTTTAGGGGAGGATCAGCCCCAGCATTTT; cdr3_aa: CASSLGEDQPQHF
d_call: -; j_call: TRBJ2-3; v_call: TRBV5-1; clone_size: -; cdr3_nt: TGCGCCAGCAGCTTGGCCGGAGGAGGAGATACGCAGTATTTT; cdr3_aa: CASSLAGGGDTQYF
d_call: -; j_call: TRBJ2-5; v_call: TRBV11-2; clone_size: -; cdr3_nt: TGTGCCAGCAGCTTGGGTCAGCAAGAGACCCAGTACTTC; cdr3_aa: CASSLGQQETQYF
d_call: -; j_call: TRBJ2-3; v_call: TRBV7-8; clone_size: -; cdr3_nt: TGTGCCAGCAGCACCGGCGGGGACCCCACAGATACGCAGTATTTT; cdr3_aa: CASSTGGDPTDTQYF
d_call: -; j_call: TRBJ2-5; v_call: TRBV3-1/TRBV3-2; clone_size: -; cdr3_nt: TGTGCCAGCAGCCATAATACCCTGGAGACCCAGTACTTC; cdr3_aa: CASSHNTLETQYF
d_call: -; j_call: TRBJ2-5; v_call: TRBV7-9; clone_size: -; cdr3_nt: TGTGCCAGCAGCCCCGGGGGAAAAGAAGAGACCCAGTACTTC; cdr3_aa: CASSPGGKEETQYF
d_call: -; j_call: TRBJ2-5; v_call: TRBV7-2; clone_size: -; cdr3_nt: TGTGCCAGCAGCTTATCCGGGGCTGAAGAGACCCAGTACTTC; cdr3_aa: CASSLSGAEETQYF
d_call: -; j_call: TRBJ2-5; v_call: TRBV27; clone_size: -; cdr3_nt: TGTGCCAGCAGTTCCAGGGATCCGGGGGAGACCCAGTACTTC; cdr3_aa: CASSSRDPGETQYF
d_call: TRBD2; j_call: TRBJ2-3; v_call: TRBV7-2; clone_size: -; cdr3_nt: TGTGCCAGCAGCTTAGTGGCTAGCGGGGGGGCCACAGATACGCAGTATTTT; cdr3_aa: CASSLVASGGATDTQYF
d_call: -; j_call: TRBJ1-5; v_call: TRBV6-5; clone_size: -; cdr3_nt: TGTGCCAGCGGAGGTCCGGACAGCTCGAATCAGCCCCAGCATTTT; cdr3_aa: CASGGPDSSNQPQHF
d_call: -; j_call: TRBJ2-1; v_call: TRBV19; clone_size: few; cdr3_nt: TGTGCCAGTAGTGACGGTTACTACAATGAGCAGTTCTTC; cdr3_aa: CASSDGYYNEQFF
d_call: -; j_call: TRBJ1-1; v_call: TRBV7-8; clone_size: once; cdr3_nt: TGTGCCAGCAGCCCTTCCCAGGGCACTGAAGCTTTCTTT; cdr3_aa: CASSPSQGTEAFF
d_call: TRBD2; j_call: TRBJ2-1; v_call: TRBV2; clone_size: -; cdr3_nt: TGTGCCAGCAGTGAAATGGCTAGCGGGAGCAATGAGCAGTTCTTC; cdr3_aa: CASSEMASGSNEQFF
d_call: TRBD2; j_call: TRBJ2-1; v_call: TRBV6-5; clone_size: -; cdr3_nt: TGTGCCAGTAAGAGGACTAGCGGGACAGAGGAGCAGTTCTTC; cdr3_aa: CASKRTSGTEEQFF
d_call: TRBD1; j_call: TRBJ2-5; v_call: TRBV19; clone_size: -; cdr3_nt: TGTGCCAGTAGTGAGGGGGCCGAGACCCAGTACTTC; cdr3_aa: CASSEGAETQYF
d_call: -; j_call: TRBJ2-5; v_call: TRBV3-1/TRBV3-2; clone_size: few; cdr3_nt: TGTGCCAGCAGCCAAGACCAAGAGACCCAGTACTTC; cdr3_aa: CASSQDQETQYF
d_call: TRBD1; j_call: TRBJ1-1; v_call: TRBV6-6; clone_size: -; cdr3_nt: TGTGCCAGCAGTCGAGCTCGGGGACAGGGGAATACTGAAGCTTTCTTT; cdr3_aa: CASSRARGQGNTEAFF
d_call: -; j_call: TRBJ2-4; v_call: TRBV18; clone_size: -; cdr3_nt: TGTGCCAGCTCACCTCAACCCGGGACGGCTATTCAGTACTTC; cdr3_aa: CASSPQPGTAIQYF
d_call: -; j_call: TRBJ2-5; v_call: TRBV12-3/TRBV12-4; clone_size: once; cdr3_nt: TGTGCCAGCAGTTTAGGAGAGACCCAGTACTTC; cdr3_aa: CASSLGETQYF